This is a list of T cell receptor beta chains from one sample in a study of beta chain features in type 1 diabetes. Libraries were prepared by immunoSEQ multiplex PCR; TCRdb keeps only in-frame clonotypes and omits some of them. The sample carries 630,000 or so clones, over 12% recorded once. The sequenced sample was naive CD4+ T cells from blood. These receptor sequences come from a man between 18 and 29 years old with type 1 diabetes. Each CDR3 is given with its conserved first and last residue. A D gene is named only where the DNA matches it firmly. Clone size is given for some rows only: seen once, a few or many times, or a class if the clone is expanded.

D gene,V gene,J gene,clone size,CDR3 protein,CDR3 DNA
TRBD1,TRBV2,TRBJ1-5,NA,CASSEEQGGGNQPQHF,TGTGCCAGCAGTGAAGAACAGGGGGGCGGCAATCAGCCCCAGCATTTT
NA,TRBV20-1,TRBJ2-1,NA,CSASAYNEQFF,TGCAGTGCTAGTGCCTACAATGAGCAGTTCTTC
NA,TRBV7-9,TRBJ2-7,few,CASSLGNGRVMSEQYF,TGTGCCAGCAGCTTAGGCAATGGCAGGGTTATGAGCGAGCAGTACTTC
NA,TRBV27,TRBJ2-5,NA,CASSHTQETQYF,TGTGCCAGCAGCCACACGCAAGAGACCCAGTACTTC
NA,TRBV29-1,TRBJ2-7,NA,CSVGGRYEQYF,TGCAGCGTGGGGGGACGGTACGAGCAGTACTTC
TRBD1,TRBV2,TRBJ1-1,few,CASSARQGALPPSTEAFF,TGTGCCAGCAGTGCAAGACAGGGGGCCTTACCACCTAGCACTGAAGCTTTCTTT
NA,TRBV30,TRBJ2-2,NA,CAWKHGGSVAGELFF,TGTGCCTGGAAGCACGGGGGATCGGTGGCCGGGGAGCTGTTTTTT
NA,TRBV2,TRBJ2-1,NA,CASSPGTVLNEQFF,TGTGCCAGCAGCCCCGGGACTGTCCTCAATGAGCAGTTCTTC
TRBD1,TRBV5-1,TRBJ2-5,NA,CASSQGTVRETQYF,TGCGCCAGCAGCCAAGGGACAGTTAGAGAGACCCAGTACTTC
NA,TRBV5-4,TRBJ2-4,few,CASSLTGINIQYF,TGTGCCAGCAGCTTGACAGGGATAAACATTCAGTACTTC
TRBD2,TRBV5-1,TRBJ2-3,few,CASSPGASGMTDTQYF,TGCGCCAGCAGCCCCGGGGCTAGCGGGATGACAGATACGCAGTATTTT
NA,TRBV9,TRBJ2-3,NA,CASSIQGRRTDTQYF,TGTGCCAGCAGCATACAGGGTCGGCGCACAGATACGCAGTATTTT
TRBD2,TRBV7-9,TRBJ2-5,few,CASSPTTDGLAGQETQYF,TGTGCCAGCAGCCCTACCACGGATGGACTAGCGGGACAAGAGACCCAGTACTTC
NA,TRBV6-5,TRBJ2-5,NA,CASRRGQETQYF,TGTGCCTCACGGCGGGGACAAGAGACCCAGTACTTC
TRBD1,TRBV5-6,TRBJ1-5,NA,CASSLRTGAYSNQPQHF,TGTGCCAGCAGCCTAAGGACAGGAGCTTATAGCAATCAGCCCCAGCATTTT
NA,TRBV27,TRBJ2-5,few,CASRRSDRQVAQYF,TGTGCCAGCAGGAGGAGTGACAGGCAAGTGGCCCAGTACTTC
NA,TRBV4-1,TRBJ2-3,NA,CASSQEYRQGPSDTQYF,TGCGCCAGCAGCCAAGAATACAGGCAGGGGCCGTCCGATACGCAGTATTTT
NA,TRBV6-6,TRBJ2-1,NA,CASSQRYNEQFF,TGTGCCAGCAGTCAAAGGTACAATGAGCAGTTCTTC
NA,TRBV14,TRBJ2-7,few,CASSQEGGGDEQYF,TGTGCCAGCAGCCAAGAAGGAGGGGGCGACGAGCAGTACTTC
NA,TRBV6-5,TRBJ2-3,NA,CASSLGDTQYF,TGTGCCAGCAGTTTGGGTGATACGCAGTATTTT
NA,TRBV9,TRBJ2-1,few,CASSLSDYNEQFF,TGTGCCAGCAGCCTTTCCGACTACAATGAGCAGTTCTTC
TRBD1,TRBV11-1,TRBJ1-1,NA,CASIGTAKNTEAFF,TGTGCCAGCATCGGGACAGCCAAAAACACTGAAGCTTTCTTT
NA,TRBV7-8,TRBJ2-1,few,CASREDSYNEQFF,TGTGCCAGCAGGGAGGACAGCTACAATGAGCAGTTCTTC
TRBD2,TRBV2,TRBJ2-7,few,CATRASGTFSYEQYF,TGTGCCACGAGGGCTAGCGGGACCTTCTCCTACGAGCAGTACTTC
NA,TRBV29-1,TRBJ2-7,few,CSARQRSSYEQYF,TGCAGCGCCCGCCAGAGGAGTTCCTACGAGCAGTACTTC
NA,TRBV7-2,TRBJ2-7,NA,CASSLRTGPNYEQYF,TGTGCCAGCAGCTTAAGAACGGGACCCAATTACGAGCAGTACTTC
TRBD1,TRBV7-9,TRBJ1-6,few,CASSVQGGSPLHF,TGTGCCAGCAGCGTACAAGGGGGCTCACCCCTCCACTTT
NA,TRBV5-6,TRBJ2-1,few,CASRQRSYNEQFF,TGTGCCAGCAGACAGAGGTCATACAATGAGCAGTTCTTC